The clone carrying this TCR beta chain was observed a handful of times. Its antigen is currently unknown. The CDR3 spans 16 residues. CDR1 and CDR2 (germline): SGHAT, FQNNGV. With 2 bases removed from V and 0 bases from J, the gap between germline ends came to 13 bases. These data belong to a study of cytomegalovirus exposure and HLA in healthy donors. Whole-study results and caveats: There were reportedly fewer N-insertions in an Asian-associated ancestry cluster than the approximately 670-donor mean, in a later analysis. Among CMV-associated TCR beta chains, most appeared HLA-restricted in a later analysis.

The primer mix had 60 Vbeta and 13 Jbeta primers. Some clones are missing from TCRdb's copy, which holds only in-frame ones; the method was immunoSEQ multiplex PCR. Of 140,000 or so clones listed, about four fifths were seen once; the top ten hold 4.5%. Sequencing was carried out using PBMCs. This sequence was found in a man aged 40-55 years in good health and CMV-seronegative. The chain carries TRBV11-2 and TRBJ1-1; D perhaps matches TRBD1 (5 bases). The CDR3 protein is CASSLRWGLMNTEAFF. CDR3 sequence (DNA): TGTGCCAGCAGCTTAAGGTGGGGCCTTATGAACACTGAAGCTTTCTTT.